Included here is one TCR beta chain sequence, with context. Its antigen remains unidentified. Using immunoSEQ multiplex PCR, the repertoire was profiled, and TCRdb retains in-frame clones only, with some absent. The sample includes some 170,000 clones, about 91% of them seen just once. These data are taken from a study of T cell responses to AZD1222 COVID-19 vaccine. The study's findings and limits: Vaccination with two AZD1222 doses was followed by a rise in Spike-specific TCR breadth and depth.

CDR3 length equals 16 residues. Germline lookup yields CDR1 LGHDT and CDR2 YNNKEL (reference sequence). V was clipped by 1 base and J by 5 bases; unmatched bases: 7. The sequencing used peripheral blood, collected 28 days after the second AZD1222 dose. The J gene is TRBJ2-5, the V gene TRBV3-1 (or the pseudogene TRBV3-2), with 10 bases identical to TRBD1. The sequence derives from an adult who received the AZD1222 COVID-19 vaccine. The CDR3 nucleotides read TGTGCCAGCAGCCAAGGACAGGGGGCGATTTCGGAGACCCAGTACTTC. Protein product: CASSQGQGAISETQYF.